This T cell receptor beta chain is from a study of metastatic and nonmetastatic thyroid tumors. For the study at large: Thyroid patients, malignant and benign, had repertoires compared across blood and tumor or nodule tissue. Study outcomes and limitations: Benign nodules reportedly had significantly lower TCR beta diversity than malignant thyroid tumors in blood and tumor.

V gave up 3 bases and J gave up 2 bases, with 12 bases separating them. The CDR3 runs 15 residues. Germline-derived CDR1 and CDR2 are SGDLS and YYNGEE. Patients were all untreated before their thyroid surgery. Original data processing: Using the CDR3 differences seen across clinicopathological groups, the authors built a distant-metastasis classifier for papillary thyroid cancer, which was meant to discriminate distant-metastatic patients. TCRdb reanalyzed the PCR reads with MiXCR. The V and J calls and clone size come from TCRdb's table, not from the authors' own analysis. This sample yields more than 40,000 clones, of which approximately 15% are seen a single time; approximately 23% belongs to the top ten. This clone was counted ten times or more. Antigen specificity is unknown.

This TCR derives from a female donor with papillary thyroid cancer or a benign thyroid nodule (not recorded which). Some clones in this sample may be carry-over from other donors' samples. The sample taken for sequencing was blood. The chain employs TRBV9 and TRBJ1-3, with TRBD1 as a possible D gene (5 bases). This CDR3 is CASSALGQTGNTIYF. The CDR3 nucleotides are TGTGCCAGCAGCGCCCTGGGGCAGACTGGAAACACCATATATTTT.